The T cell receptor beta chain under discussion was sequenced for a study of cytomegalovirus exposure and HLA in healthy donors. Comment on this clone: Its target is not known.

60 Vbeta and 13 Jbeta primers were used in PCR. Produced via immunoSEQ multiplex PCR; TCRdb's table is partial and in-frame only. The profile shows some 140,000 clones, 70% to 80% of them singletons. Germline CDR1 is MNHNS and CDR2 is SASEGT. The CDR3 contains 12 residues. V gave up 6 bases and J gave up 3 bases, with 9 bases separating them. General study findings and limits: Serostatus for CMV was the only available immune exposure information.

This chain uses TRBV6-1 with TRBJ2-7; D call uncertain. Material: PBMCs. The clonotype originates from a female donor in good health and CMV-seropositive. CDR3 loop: CASSQDYYEQYF. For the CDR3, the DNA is TGTGCCAGCAGCCAGGATTACTACGAGCAGTACTTC.